Below, 32 T cell receptor beta chains from the same sample are listed, as sequenced in a study of multiple sclerosis patients with progressive multifocal leukoencephalopathy. Time point denoted: before natalizumab initiation. Profiling relied on immunoSEQ multiplex PCR, and the TCRdb table lists in-frame clones only, not all of them. Of 25,000 to 35,000 clones in the sample, over 75% were seen once. The sample was PBMCs. All receptors derive from a human donor with multiple sclerosis.

This clone was counted once. V and J are TRBV6-1 and TRBJ1-4; a weak D match, TRBD1 (5 bases). The V end lost 1 base, the J end lost 6 bases, and 15 bases lay between the germline ends. The germline V gene has CDR1 MNHNS and CDR2 SASEGT. This CDR3 is built from 16 residues. CDR3 protein: CASSEVPGTIDEKLFF. DNA for the CDR3: TGTGCCAGCAGTGAAGTCCCGGGGACTATTGATGAAAAACTGTTTTTT.

This sequence joins TRBV30 and TRBJ1-2; TRBD1 aligns across 9 bases. The ends lost 2 bases at V and 6 bases at J; junction bases unmatched: 7. CDR3 size: 14 residues. Germline assignment: CDR1 GTSNPN and CDR2 SVGIG (reference sequence). CDR3 nucleotide sequence: TGTGCCTGGAGTTCCTCCGGGACAGGGCATGGCTACACCTTC. This encodes CAWSSSGTGHGYTF.

The chain recombines TRBV21-1 with TRBJ2-1; the DNA was not compared with TRBD2, the D call given in the table. TRBV21-1 is a recognized pseudogene. The CDR3 extends over 16 amino acids. This chain's CDR3 is CASSKGPALSYNEQFF. CDR3 nucleotides: TGTGCCAGCAGCAAAGGTCCAGCGCTCTCCTACAATGAGCAGTTCTTC.

This rearrangement joins TRBV5-6 to TRBJ1-5; D remains ambiguous. The CDR3 length is 14 residues. The V gene's germline CDR1 is SGHDT and CDR2 YYEEEE. Trimming removed 4 bases from V and 6 bases from J, with 14 bases in between. The CDR3 DNA reads TGTGCCAGCAGCCGAAAGGAGGTGGGTCAGCCCCAGCATTTT. Its protein is CASSRKEVGQPQHF.

The CDR3 sequence: CASSPRVGTVDNYGYTF. CDR3 nucleotide sequence: TGTGCCAGCTCACCACGGGTCGGGACAGTAGATAACTATGGCTACACCTTC. The gene calls are TRBV18 and TRBJ1-2; 7 bases match TRBD1. CDR1 and CDR2 from the germline V gene are KGHSH and LQKENI. The CDR3 consists of 17 residues. The junction had 9 bases not matched to a gene; V was cut back by 1 base and J by 1 base. Full variable domain (missing parts from reference TRBV18 and TRBJ1-2): NAGVMQNPRHLVRRRGQEARLRCSPMKGHSHVYWYRQLPEEGLKFMVYLQKENIIDESGMPKERFSAEFPKEGPSILRIQQVVRGDSAAYFCASSPRVGTVDNYGYTFGSGTRLTVV.

This sequence joins TRBV11-2 and TRBJ2-5; the D gene is possibly TRBD1 (5 bases). Trimming shortened V by 6 bases and J by 5 bases, and 19 bases separated the two germline ends. Germline lookup yields CDR1 SGHAT and CDR2 FQNNGV. This CDR3 spans 15 amino acids. The DNA of the CDR3 is TGTGCCAGCAGAAGATTGGAAGGGGTTAGGGAGACCCAGTACTTC. Translating gives CASRRLEGVRETQYF.

V gene TRBV18 combines with J gene TRBJ1-1; 8 nucleotides match TRBD1. Trimming removed 3 bases from V and 8 bases from J; junction bases left unmatched: 2. CDR3 size: 12 residues. Looked up from germline, CDR1 is KGHSH and CDR2 is LQKENI. CDR3 amino acids: CASSPGDREAFF. The CDR3 DNA sequence: TGTGCCAGCTCACCTGGGGACAGGGAAGCTTTCTTT.

V is TRBV18 and J is TRBJ2-1, with D unresolved. Germline V CDR1 and CDR2: KGHSH, LQKENI. This CDR3 contains 15 residues. The V gene lost 2 bases and the J gene lost 0 bases, with 8 bases spanning the gap. The CDR3 loop reads CASSPTSSSYNEQFF. The CDR3 DNA reads as TGTGCCAGCTCACCAACTTCAAGCTCCTACAATGAGCAGTTCTTC.

The V and J genes are TRBV19 and TRBJ1-5, with 10 bases fitting TRBD1. There are 18 residues in the CDR3. Germline V gives CDR1 LNHDA, CDR2 SQIVND (reference sequence). Trimming cost V 5 bases and J 7 bases; bases outside gene matches: 17. Written as DNA, the CDR3 is TGTGCCAGTAGTCTGTTTAGTCCGGGACAGGGGTTCGGGCAGCCCCAGCATTTT. Translated: CASSLFSPGQGFGQPQHF. Variable domain in full (rest from reference TRBV19 and TRBJ1-5): DGGITQSPKYLFRKEGQNVTLSCEQNLNHDAMYWYRQDPGQGLRLIYYSQIVNDFQKGDIAEGYSVSREKKESFPLTVTSAQKNPTAFYLCASSLFSPGQGFGQPQHFGDGTRLSIL.

The rearrangement uses TRBV27 and TRBJ2-5; D possibly matches TRBD1 or TRBD2 (6 bases each). Trimming stripped 2 bases from V and 7 bases from J, with 29 bases between. Germline lookup yields CDR1 MNHEY and CDR2 SMNVEV (reference sequence). This CDR3 is built from 19 residues. In DNA, the CDR3 is TGTGCCAGCAGTTTAAGGGTGGGGGGAACGACCAGGGGCCACTGGACCCAGTACTTC. Translated: CASSLRVGGTTRGHWTQYF.

This chain links TRBV11-2 with TRBJ1-1, with unresolved D. V was cut by 1 base and J by 3 bases, with 9 bases left in between. Germline V gives CDR1 SGHAT, CDR2 FQNNGV. This CDR3 has 14 residues. The CDR3 loop is CASSLVGMDTEAFF. The CDR3 bases are TGTGCCAGCAGCTTAGTGGGGATGGACACTGAAGCTTTCTTT. The full variable domain, completed using reference TRBV11-2 and TRBJ1-1, is EAGVAQSPRYKIIEKRQSVAFWCNPISGHATLYWYQQILGQGPKLLIQFQNNGVVDDSQLPKDRFSAERLKGVDSTLKIQPAKLEDSAVYLCASSLVGMDTEAFFGQGTRLTVV.

The chain has TRBV7-9 and TRBJ2-5; no firm D call. The CDR3 runs to 12 residues. In germline, CDR1 is SEHNR, CDR2 FQNEAQ (reference sequence). V dropped 1 base and J dropped 5 bases, with 5 bases sitting between them. The CDR3 sequence is CASSLEVETQYF. In nucleotides, the CDR3 is TGTGCCAGCAGCTTAGAGGTGGAGACCCAGTACTTC. The variable domain in full, completed from reference TRBV7-9 and TRBJ2-5, reads DTGVSQNPRHKITKRGQNVTFRCDPISEHNRLYWYRQTLGQGPEFLTYFQNEAQLEKSRLLSDRFSAERPKGSFSTLEIQRTEQGDSAMYLCASSLEVETQYFGPGTRLLVL.

This chain uses TRBV27 with TRBJ2-7; a possible D gene is TRBD1 (6 bases). The CDR3 contains 13 residues. Between the trimmed V and J ends, which lost 5 bases and 2 bases, there was a span of 10 bases. From germline, CDR1 is MNHEY and CDR2 SMNVEV (reference sequence). As DNA, the CDR3 is TGTGCCAGCAGTCGTCAGGGGCCCTACGAGCAGTACTTC. Translated: CASSRQGPYEQYF.

The rearrangement uses TRBV25-1 and TRBJ1-3, with D maybe TRBD1 (6 bases). Looked up from germline, CDR1 is MGHDK and CDR2 is SYGVNS. The CDR3 covers 16 residues. Trimming shortened V by 1 base and J by 0 bases, and 10 bases separated the two germline ends. The CDR3 reads CASSESGAYSGNTIYF. DNA of the CDR3: TGTGCCAGCAGTGAATCGGGGGCTTACTCTGGAAACACCATATATTTT.

Worth noting for this clone: Other DNA sequences in this specimen translate into the identical CDR3. V and J are TRBV9 and TRBJ1-3; possibly TRBD1 for D (5 bases). The CDR3 spans 15 residues. The germline CDR1 and CDR2 sequences are SGDLS and YYNGEE. Deletions cut 4 bases from V and 3 bases from J, with 14 bases between. The CDR3 loop is CASSTQGFGGNTIYF. As DNA, the CDR3 is TGTGCCAGCAGCACCCAGGGCTTCGGTGGAAACACCATATATTTT.

The rearrangement joins TRBV11-3 to TRBJ1-1; 11 bases match TRBD1. J was trimmed by 3 bases and V by 3 bases; bases with no gene match: 0. There are 14 residues in the CDR3. Per germline, CDR1 SGHNT and CDR2 YENEEA. CDR3 in DNA: TGTGCCAGCAGCTTGGGACAGGGGGACACTGAAGCTTTCTTT. Translation: CASSLGQGDTEAFF.

A note on this clone: Other nucleotide sequences from this sample produce the same CDR3. V usage is TRBV7-2 and J usage is TRBJ2-7, with TRBD1 identical over 7 bases. J lost 2 bases, V lost 4 bases, and 8 bases had no gene match. From germline, CDR1 is SGHTA and CDR2 FQGNSA. The CDR3 totals 15 residues. The CDR3 here is CASSSGRDRTYEQYF. CDR3 in DNA: TGTGCCAGCAGCTCCGGCCGGGACAGAACCTACGAGCAGTACTTC.

CDR3 coding DNA: TGTGCCAGCAGTTTACGGGGGGCGGTGGGCAATCAGCCCCAGCATTTT. This encodes CASSLRGAVGNQPQHF. The chain combines TRBV28 with TRBJ1-5; D is possibly TRBD1 (6 bases). Germline assignment: CDR1 MDHEN and CDR2 SYDVKM. Between the trimmed V and J ends, which lost 2 bases and 2 bases, there was a span of 13 bases. This CDR3 has 16 residues.

This rearrangement joins TRBV7-8 to TRBJ1-5; D is uncertain. Trimming stripped 4 bases from V and 5 bases from J, with 15 bases between. Per germline, CDR1 SGHVS and CDR2 FQNEAQ. The CDR3 covers 15 residues. Here the CDR3 DNA reads TGTGCCAGCAGCTCGTACCGGGAGAGCCATCAGCCCCAGCATTTT. This gives the protein CASSSYRESHQPQHF. The entire variable domain, with the rest obtained from reference TRBV7-8 and TRBJ1-5, is as follows: GAGVSQSPRYKVAKRGQDVALRCDPISGHVSLFWYQQALGQGPEFLTYFQNEAQLDKSGLPSDRFFAERPEGSVSTLKIQRTQQEDSAVYLCASSSYRESHQPQHFGDGTRLSIL.

This chain connects TRBV5-1 to TRBJ1-1, with TRBD1 matching 9 bases. Germline CDR1 reads SGHRS; CDR2 reads YFSETQ. Trimming at V came to 6 bases and at J to 5 bases, leaving 8 bases not matched to a gene. The length of the CDR3 is 14 residues. The CDR3 is CASTRDREGTEAFF. Here the CDR3 DNA reads TGCGCCAGCACCCGGGACAGGGAGGGGACTGAAGCTTTCTTT.

V usage is TRBV27 and J usage is TRBJ2-7; TRBD2 is a possible D gene (6 bases). The CDR3 has 14 amino acids. Trimming stripped 5 bases from V and 6 bases from J, with 17 bases between. Germline lookup yields CDR1 MNHEY and CDR2 SMNVEV (reference sequence). Written as DNA, the CDR3 is TGTGCCAGCAGTCTCGTCCCAGCGGGCCTCGAGCAGTACTTC. This sequence encodes CASSLVPAGLEQYF.

The genes are TRBV2 and TRBJ1-2; TRBD1 aligns across 9 bases. Germline V gene data show CDR1 as SNHLY and CDR2 as FYNNEI. The length of the CDR3 is 15 residues. V lost 3 bases to trimming and J lost 0 bases; unmatched junction nucleotides: 2. CDR3 sequence (DNA): TGTGCCAGCAGTGAGGACAGGGGAACTAACTATGGCTACACCTTC. The encoded protein is CASSEDRGTNYGYTF. Full variable domain (remainder filled in from reference TRBV2 and TRBJ1-2): EPEVTQTPSHQVTQMGQEVILRCVPISNHLYFYWYRQILGQKVEFLVSFYNNEISEKSEIFDDQFSVERPDGSNFTLKIRSTKLEDSAMYFCASSEDRGTNYGYTFGSGTRLTVV.

This clone was counted a few times. The CDR3 reads CASSIAGGQGGTGELFF. For the CDR3, the DNA is TGTGCCAGTAGTATAGCCGGGGGACAGGGGGGCACCGGGGAGCTGTTTTTT. The V and J genes are TRBV19 and TRBJ2-2; TRBD1 matches 11 bases. Trimming at V came to 1 base and at J to 4 bases, leaving 5 bases not matched to a gene. CDR3 size: 17 residues. Germline loops: CDR1 LNHDA, CDR2 SQIVND (reference sequence).

The V gene is TRBV28, the J gene TRBJ1-1; the D gene is possibly TRBD1 (6 bases). This CDR3 contains 14 residues. Germline V gene sequence: CDR1 MDHEN, CDR2 SYDVKM. Trimming took 2 bases from V and 2 from J, leaving 9 bases between them. The CDR3 region is CASSLRGANTEAFF. As DNA, the CDR3 is TGTGCCAGCAGTTTACGGGGGGCTAACACTGAAGCTTTCTTT.

The chain has TRBV28 and TRBJ2-7; 7 nucleotides align to TRBD1. The ends lost 6 bases at V and 4 bases at J; junction bases unmatched: 6. The CDR3 has 13 amino acids. The germline V gene encodes CDR1 MDHEN and CDR2 SYDVKM. The DNA for the CDR3 is TGTGCCAGCAGCGAGGGACAGATGTACGAGCAGTACTTC. This sequence encodes CASSEGQMYEQYF.

The chain is built from TRBV4-1 and TRBJ2-1, with D perhaps TRBD2 (6 bases). Looked up from germline, CDR1 is MGHRA and CDR2 is YSYEKL. The CDR3 totals 13 residues. The V and J ends lost 1 base and 6 bases respectively, with 7 bases between them. The CDR3 sequence: CASSQATSNEQFF. CDR3 DNA: TGCGCCAGCAGCCAAGCGACTAGCAATGAGCAGTTCTTC.

This clone has a single count. The rearrangement uses TRBV6-5 and TRBJ1-5, with D tentatively TRBD1 (5 bases). Trimming left V 2 bases short and J 3 bases short, with 8 bases between. The germline gives CDR1 MNHEY, CDR2 SVGAGI. This CDR3 is built from 14 residues. Written as DNA, the CDR3 is TGTGCCAGCAGTTACAGGGGACTCAATCAGCCCCAGCATTTT. Translation: CASSYRGLNQPQHF.

J is TRBJ2-1 and V is TRBV5-1; 9 nucleotides line up with TRBD1. J gave up 0 bases and V 2 bases, and 9 bases lay outside the gene matches. The CDR3 spans 18 residues. In germline, CDR1 is SGHRS, CDR2 YFSETQ. The CDR3 region has the DNA TGCGCCAGCAGCTTAGGTGGGACAGGGCCGAGCTCCTACAATGAGCAGTTCTTC. Its protein product is CASSLGGTGPSSYNEQFF.

In its sample, this clone was seen once. V is TRBV15 and J is TRBJ1-5; TRBD1 aligns across 11 bases. Per germline, CDR1 LNHNV and CDR2 YYDKDF (reference sequence). The junction had 6 bases not matched to a gene; V was cut back by 4 bases and J by 4 bases. The CDR3 is 16 amino acids. The CDR3 here is CATSNPRDRGNQPQHF. In nucleotides, the CDR3 is TGTGCCACCAGCAACCCACGGGACAGGGGGAATCAGCCCCAGCATTTT.

Here the CDR3 reads CASSVIGRGYTF. In DNA form, the CDR3 reads TGTGCCAGCAGCGTAATAGGCAGAGGCTACACCTTC. The chain is built from TRBV9 and TRBJ1-2; D gene ambiguous. CDR1 is SGDLS, CDR2 YYNGEE, per germline. There are 12 residues in the CDR3. The germline V and J ends were trimmed by 1 base and 8 bases, with 9 bases remaining between them.

The chain couples TRBV6-5 to TRBJ1-2; a possible D gene is TRBD1 (6 bases). Per the germline V gene, CDR1 is MNHEY and CDR2 is SVGAGI. CDR3 length equals 13 residues. The V gene lost 2 bases and the J gene lost 4 bases, with 8 bases spanning the gap. In DNA form, the CDR3 reads TGTGCCAGCAGTTACGACAGGTCCTATGGCTACACCTTC. Amino acids: CASSYDRSYGYTF.

The chain employs TRBV7-2 and TRBJ2-6; TRBD1 aligns across 7 bases. The ends lost 9 bases at V and 2 bases at J; junction bases unmatched: 16. CDR1 and CDR2 (germline): SGHTA, FQGNSA. The CDR3 totals 18 residues. Written as DNA, the CDR3 is TGTGCCAGTACCGAACACGACAGGGTAGTTCCTGGGGCCAACGTCCTGACTTTC. The encoded protein is CASTEHDRVVPGANVLTF.